Below are 11 T cell receptor beta chains sequenced from a single sample in a study of CD8 T cells in ankylosing spondylitis. TCRdb used MiXCR to reprocess the 5' RACE reads, holding one entry per CDR3 protein. The sample records approximately 350,000 distinct CDR3 sequences, 20% being singletons. Sequencing input: blood, either unsorted or a sorted T cell fraction (not recorded which). The origin of the receptors is a male donor with ankylosing spondylitis or in good health (not recorded which).

This clonotype was observed a handful of times. The CDR3 nucleotides read TGTGCCTCGGACAGGAGCTCCTACGAGCAGTACTTC. Translated, it gives CASDRSSYEQYF. This chain links TRBV30 with TRBJ2-7; the match to TRBD1 covers 7 bases. Trimming took 7 bases from V and 0 from J; bases not matched to a gene: 3. The CDR3 consists of 12 residues. The germline gives CDR1 GTSNPN, CDR2 SVGIG (reference sequence). The complete variable domain, with remaining parts taken from reference TRBV30 and TRBJ2-7, reads SQTIHQWPATLVQPVGSPLSLECTVEGTSNPNLYWYRQAAGRGLQLLFYSVGIGQISSEVPQNLSASRPQDRQFILSSKKLLLSDSGFYLCASDRSSYEQYFGPGTRLTVT.

This chain joins TRBV18 and TRBJ2-1; D assignment may be TRBD1 or TRBD2 (5 bases each). The ends were cut back, 6 bases at V and 6 bases at J, with 21 bases in the middle. The CDR3 consists of 16 residues. Per the germline V gene, CDR1 is KGHSH and CDR2 is LQKENI. CDR3 in DNA: TGTGCCAGCTCCGAGGGGCAAACGTTCTTCTTCAATGAGCAGTTCTTC. Translating gives CASSEGQTFFFNEQFF.

This clonotype was counted between two and nine times. The CDR3 region is CASSEGGRTYEQYF. CDR3 DNA: TGTGCCAGCTCCGAGGGGGGACGCACCTACGAGCAGTACTTC. V is TRBV18 and J is TRBJ2-7; D might be TRBD1 or TRBD2, each matching 6 bases. V lost 6 bases and J 2 bases, leaving 14 bases between the germline ends. Germline CDR1 is KGHSH and CDR2 is LQKENI. The CDR3 extends over 14 amino acids. The full variable domain, its missing parts supplied by reference TRBV18 and TRBJ2-7, is NAGVMQNPRHLVRRRGQEARLRCSPMKGHSHVYWYRQLPEEGLKFMVYLQKENIIDESGMPKERFSAEFPKEGPSILRIQQVVRGDSAAYFCASSEGGRTYEQYFGPGTRLTVT.

The gene calls are TRBV12-3 or TRBV12-4 and TRBJ1-2, with TRBD1 as a possible D gene (6 bases). CDR3 size: 13 residues. V was pared by 4 bases and J by 0 bases, with 6 bases between. The CDR3 here is CASSWDTNYGYTF. The CDR3 nucleotides are TGTGCCAGCAGTTGGGACACTAACTATGGCTACACCTTC.

This clonotype was picked up a small number of times. V is TRBV28 and J is TRBJ2-2; the D is unclear. CDR1 is MDHEN, CDR2 SYDVKM, per germline. The CDR3 sequence is 16 residues long. The V end was cut by 2 bases, the J end by 1 base, with 11 bases between. The CDR3: CASSLMVSENTGELFF. The CDR3 DNA reads as TGTGCCAGCAGTTTAATGGTCTCCGAGAACACCGGGGAGCTGTTTTTT.

At least ten counts were recorded for this clonotype. The V call is TRBV29-1, the J call TRBJ2-1, with 7 bases fitting TRBD1. Germline CDR1 and CDR2: SQVTM and ANQGSEA. With V trimmed by 2 bases and J by 7 bases, 17 bases remained unmatched. The CDR3 has 17 amino acids. The CDR3 DNA follows: TGCAGCGTTGAACCCCTCACAGGGGCGCCCCTGGGGAATGAGCAGTTCTTC. This sequence encodes CSVEPLTGAPLGNEQFF.

V and J are TRBV24-1 and TRBJ2-1, with TRBD1 matching over 9 bases. Per germline, CDR1 KGHDR and CDR2 SFDVKD. The CDR3 covers 17 residues. V shed 4 bases and J 9 bases; nucleotides not matched to a gene: 15. CDR3 in amino acids: CATSDTGLGQGATEQFF. The CDR3 region has the DNA TGTGCCACCAGTGACACTGGGTTGGGACAGGGAGCGACTGAGCAGTTCTTC.

This clonotype was picked up a small number of times. This sequence joins TRBV12-3 or TRBV12-4 and TRBJ2-7, with D possibly being TRBD2 (6 bases). The CDR3 runs 11 residues. V lost 7 bases and J 7 bases, leaving 11 bases between the germline ends. CDR3 protein: CASTNGGEQYF. The DNA of the CDR3 is TGTGCCAGCACCAACGGGGGAGAGCAGTACTTC.

This clonotype was found a few times. The rearrangement links TRBV13 to TRBJ2-1; 11 bases map to TRBD2. With 5 bases clipped from V and 10 bases from J, the junction kept 4 bases outside the gene matches. CDR1 is PRHDT and CDR2 is FYEKMQ in the germline V gene (reference sequence). The CDR3 spans 13 residues. CDR3 amino acids: CASSPRTSGEQFF. The DNA of the CDR3 is TGTGCCAGCAGCCCCCGGACTAGCGGGGAGCAGTTCTTC.

This clonotype was seen more than once but under ten times. V is TRBV13 and J is TRBJ2-1; 8 bases fit TRBD2. J was trimmed by 2 bases and V by 1 base; bases with no gene match: 7. The germline CDR1 and CDR2 sequences are PRHDT and FYEKMQ (reference sequence). This CDR3 is 17 amino acids long. CDR3 sequence reads: CASSLAVRGATYNEQFF. The CDR3, as DNA: TGTGCCAGCAGCTTAGCCGTGCGGGGGGCCACCTACAATGAGCAGTTCTTC. The full variable domain, completed using reference TRBV13 and TRBJ2-1, is AAGVIQSPRHLIKEKRETATLKCYPIPRHDTVYWYQQGPGQDPQFLISFYEKMQSDKGSIPDRFSAQQFSDYHSELNMSSLELGDSALYFCASSLAVRGATYNEQFFGPGTRLTVL.

The chain is built from TRBV20-1 and TRBJ2-1, with 7 bases matching TRBD1. With V trimmed by 0 bases and J by 1 base, 3 bases remained unmatched. Germline V CDR1 and CDR2: DFQATT, SNEGSKA (reference sequence). The CDR3 is 15 amino acids. The CDR3 nucleotides read TGCAGTGCTAGAGAAGAGGGGGCATCCTACAATGAGCAGTTCTTC. Amino acid sequence: CSAREEGASYNEQFF.